This T cell receptor beta chain came from a study of shared clonotypes between healthy human individuals. Notes on the study in general: Shared clonotypes across all four donors exceeded non-shared ones in generation probability.

TCRdb's copy holds only in-frame clones and misses some; the assay was immunoSEQ multiplex PCR. The sample contains approximately 2,200,000 clones, more than 85% of which appear only once. Only CD45RO-negative cells positively selected for CCR7 counted as naive CD8 cells, so terminally differentiated effector memory CD45RA+ cells were excluded. The count of this clone is one. Antigen: not known. The J segment lost 6 bases and the V segment lost 8 bases, leaving 5 bases of the junction unmatched. CDR1 and CDR2 (germline): MNHEY, SMNVEV (reference sequence). The CDR3 spans 13 residues. Specimen: naive CD8+ T cells from PBMCs. The chain uses TRBV27 and TRBJ2-1; 9 nucleotides agree with TRBD2. This receptor was identified in a man aged 18-30 years in good health. Some clones in this sample may be carry-over from other donors' samples. Written as DNA, the CDR3 is TGTGCCAGCCGGCGGGAGGGCCTCAATGAGCAGTTCTTC. This gives the protein CASRREGLNEQFF.